This T cell receptor (beta chain) was retrieved from a study of T cell clusters in autoimmune cytopenias. The wider study: Per sample, median TRB depth was roughly 50,000 reads, yielding a median roughly 2,000 distinct clonotypes.

The germline V gene has CDR1 KGHDR and CDR2 SFDVKD. The CDR3 is 14 amino acids. TRB rearrangements were amplified by touch-down multiplex PCR with mixed TRB-A/B primers. TCRdb reworked the multiplex PCR reads into one entry per CDR3 protein, no DNA. This sample's clone table lists about 4,500 distinct CDR3 sequences. Its frequency marks this clonotype as medium-sized. Each sample's input was about 270 ng genomic DNA, roughly 40,000 genome equivalents. This same sample was also taken into another study, of T cell repertoires in aging, cancer and after chemotherapy. From that report: About 8.8 million TCR reads made up the full dataset. These repertoire data do not allow conclusions about immunological memory after chemotherapy.

This chain links TRBV24-1 with TRBJ1-2. This TCR was recovered from a human donor in good health. Sample: peripheral blood. This chain's CDR3 is CATSDSGGGEGYTF.